The entry that follows covers one TCR beta chain sequence. Its matching antigen is unknown. The length of the CDR3 is 18 residues. Germline trimming cut 5 bases from V and 5 bases from J; bases unmatched to any gene: 16. CDR1 is SGHTA, CDR2 FQGTGA, per germline. These data originate in a study of glioma-infiltrating T cells after dendritic cell vaccination. Background on the study: Autologous tumor lysate-pulsed dendritic cell vaccination was given between the early 2000s and the early 2010s.

Amplification used 60 V beta primers and 13 J beta primers. Profiling relied on immunoSEQ multiplex PCR, and the TCRdb table lists in-frame clones only, not all of them. The sample lists more than 85,000 clones, around 87% occurring once. Specified time point: after dendritic cell vaccination, including at tumor progression/relapse. Selection required adequate fresh-frozen tumor tissue plus more than two years' survival data. Whole-study results and caveats: Higher pretreatment TIL content predicted longer progression-free time and survival.

The clonotype comes from a human donor with glioblastoma. Source: blood, taken after dendritic cell vaccination. This sequence joins TRBV7-3 and TRBJ2-2; 8 bases are a match to TRBD2. The CDR3: CASSLEPLTGGSTGELFF. CDR3 sequence (DNA): TGTGCCAGCAGCCTGGAACCTCTAACGGGGGGGAGTACCGGGGAGCTGTTTTTT.